Below, one TCR beta chain is given with its context. What it recognizes is unknown. Per the germline V gene, CDR1 is MRHNA and CDR2 is SNTAGT. Trimming pared 0 bases from V and 3 bases from J, leaving 8 bases between. The CDR3 has 15 amino acids. The material for each subset, its genomic DNA, was split evenly across several immunoSEQ plates. Sequencing was performed on unsorted PBMC DNA using ten immunoSEQ deep assay plates. Data came from immunoSEQ multiplex PCR; TCRdb stores just in-frame clones and leaves some out. The data hold about 480,000 clones, with over 75% observed a single time. The data were taken from a study of shared clonotypes between healthy human individuals. Study-level points and caveats: Only blood was sampled, and tissue TCR repertoires likely differ from blood ones.

Donors, without exception, were Caucasian adults residing in Nashville, Tennessee. The chain joins TRBV6-4 to TRBJ2-2, with D possibly TRBD2 on 5 matching bases. Input material: PBMCs. The receptor was derived from a woman aged 35 to 49 in good health. Some clones in this sample may be carry-over from other donors' samples. The CDR3 nucleotides are TGTGCCAGCAGTGACTCCGAGGGCTACACCGGGGAGCTGTTTTTT. Its translation: CASSDSEGYTGELFF.